A selection of T cell receptor beta chains follows, all from one sample in a study of human T cells and chemical hapten exposure. TCRdb reprocessed the RACE reads with MiXCR, giving one entry per CDR3 protein. The table includes some 300,000 distinct CDR3 sequences, approximately 5% detected once. The specimen comprised whole blood, sampled in connection with sensitization to the hapten diphenylcyclopropenone (DPC). These receptors were taken from a woman between 18 and 29 years old with alopecia areata. Some clones in this sample may be carry-over from other donors' samples. CDR3s include the opening cysteine and the closing phenylalanine or tryptophan. The order of the fields is clone size, V gene, D gene, J gene, CDR3 DNA, CDR3 protein. The D gene is left open where the match is weak. Rows may omit the clone size; those that give it use once, few, many or a size class.

few	TRBV18	TRBD1	TRBJ2-3	TGTGCCAGCTCACCAAGACAGGGCTTCACAGATACGCAGTATTTT	CASSPRQGFTDTQYF
few	TRBV12-3/TRBV12-4	TRBD2	TRBJ2-3	TGTGCCAGCAGTTTCCGGTTGGGTAGCGGGGCTGGTAGCACAGATACGCAGTATTTT	CASSFRLGSGAGSTDTQYF
many	TRBV10-3	-	TRBJ2-7	TGTGCCATCAGTGACCCGATACAGTTGGGGTCCTACGAGCAGTACTTC	CAISDPIQLGSYEQYF
-	TRBV10-3	-	TRBJ1-1	TGTGCCACCAGGACCGACCCCCTGAACACTGAAGCTTTCTTT	CATRTDPLNTEAFF
many	TRBV20-1	-	TRBJ1-1	TGCAGTGCTAGAGCGGTGGGTGGGGCGGCTTTCTTT	CSARAVGGAAFF
-	TRBV6-5	-	TRBJ2-2	TGTGCCAGCAGTTACAGGAGGAACGGGGAGCTGTTTTTT	CASSYRRNGELFF
many	TRBV5-1	TRBD1	TRBJ2-5	TGCGCCAGCAGCTTGGTGTCAGGGGGCCAAGAGACCCAGTACTTC	CASSLVSGGQETQYF
few	TRBV27	-	TRBJ1-2	TGTGCCAGCAAAATGTCGTCTAACTATGGCTACACCTTC	CASKMSSNYGYTF
-	TRBV9	-	TRBJ2-3	TGTGCCAGCAGCGTAGAATACAGAAATACGCAGTATTTT	CASSVEYRNTQYF
-	TRBV27	-	TRBJ1-1	TGTGCCAGCAGTGAACAGGGTCGGACTGAAGCTTTCTTT	CASSEQGRTEAFF
many	TRBV3-1	-	TRBJ2-2	TGTGCCAGCAGCTCGCGGGACTTGACCGGGGAGCTGTTTTTT	CASSSRDLTGELFF
many	TRBV3-1	-	TRBJ1-1	TGTGCCAGCAGCCAAAAGGGGGGGCCCCCCACTGAAGCTTTCTTT	CASSQKGGPPTEAFF
-	TRBV12-3/TRBV12-4	-	TRBJ1-4	TGTGCCAGCAGTTTGAGAAAGAATGAAAAACTGTTTTTT	CASSLRKNEKLFF
few	TRBV27	-	TRBJ1-1	TGTGCCAGCAGTTACAGGGTATACGACACTGAAGCTTTCTTT	CASSYRVYDTEAFF
many	TRBV13	-	TRBJ2-5	TGTGCCAGCAGCTTAACCCCGGGGGCCCAGTACTTC	CASSLTPGAQYF
many	TRBV7-2	-	TRBJ1-1	TGTGCCAGCAGCTTAGTCAGTGGTAACACTGAAGCTTTCTTT	CASSLVSGNTEAFF
-	TRBV12-3/TRBV12-4	-	TRBJ1-2	TGTGCCAGCAGTTCGCGTGAATATGGCTACACCTTC	CASSSREYGYTF
many	TRBV7-9	-	TRBJ2-2	TGTGCCAGCAGCTTTTTTCCCGGGGAGCTGTTTTTT	CASSFFPGELFF
few	TRBV7-2	TRBD1	TRBJ1-1	TGTGCCAGCAGCCTACTAGGACAGGGATTTGGGGCTTTCTTT	CASSLLGQGFGAFF
-	TRBV5-1	-	TRBJ2-3	TGCGCCAGCAGCAGTGGGGCTTCGGCGCACTCTAGCACAGATACGCAGTATTTT	CASSSGASAHSSTDTQYF
many	TRBV24-1	-	TRBJ2-3	TGTGCCACCCCGCCCGGAGTAGGTACGCAGTATTTT	CATPPGVGTQYF
-	TRBV18	-	TRBJ1-2	TGTGCCAGCTCACCACGGGAGGAACTGGCTGGCTACACCTTC	CASSPREELAGYTF